One sample yielded the 17 T cell receptor beta chains listed below, sequenced in a study of blood T cell repertoires in COVID-19. The method was immunoSEQ multiplex PCR; TCRdb's version includes in-frame clones alone and lacks a portion of them. The sample records around 250,000 clones, 80% to 90% being singletons. Specimen: PBMCs or T cells enriched from blood (not recorded which). The receptors originated from a woman in her forties or fifties who had recovered from COVID-19.

This clone was seen a few times. The chain links TRBV6-5 to TRBJ2-5; 9 bases are a match to TRBD1. Germline V gene data show CDR1 as MNHEY and CDR2 as SVGAGI. V lost 5 bases, J lost 5 bases, and 9 bases stayed unmatched. This CDR3 contains 15 residues. The CDR3 is CASSPQTGGAETQYF. The CDR3 bases are TGTGCCAGCAGTCCCCAGACAGGGGGAGCGGAGACCCAGTACTTC.

The V gene is TRBV12-3 or TRBV12-4, the J gene TRBJ1-1, with D possibly matching TRBD1 (5 bases). The CDR3 is made up of 13 amino acids. Trimming removed 1 base from V and 4 bases from J, with 7 bases in between. The CDR3 protein is CASSLDRPTEAFF. CDR3 nucleotide sequence: TGTGCCAGCAGTTTAGACAGGCCCACTGAAGCTTTCTTT.

The chain is built from TRBV3-1 (or the pseudogene TRBV3-2) and TRBJ1-5; D is unresolved. The CDR3 totals 13 residues. Per germline, CDR1 LGHDT and CDR2 YNNKEL (reference sequence). Trimming removed 4 bases at V and 4 bases at J, with 8 bases between. The CDR3 nucleotides are TGTGCCAGCAGCCGAAATAGAAATCAGCCCCAGCATTTT. This encodes CASSRNRNQPQHF.

The V and J genes are TRBV9 and TRBJ2-2, with TRBD2 as a possible D gene (5 bases). The CDR3 contains 15 residues. Germline V CDR1 and CDR2: SGDLS, YYNGEE. Trimming took 1 base from V and 4 from J, leaving 11 bases between them. This CDR3 reads CASSVTSRGTGELFF. As DNA, the CDR3 is TGTGCCAGCAGCGTAACAAGCCGGGGCACCGGGGAGCTGTTTTTT.

The chain combines TRBV30 with TRBJ1-5; the D gene is possibly TRBD1 (5 bases). Trimming took 5 bases from V and 4 from J, leaving 12 bases between them. Germline V lookup: CDR1 GTSNPN, CDR2 SVGIG (reference sequence). The CDR3 consists of 13 residues. The CDR3 here is CAWGDWGNQPQHF. The CDR3 DNA reads as TGTGCCTGGGGGGACTGGGGAAATCAGCCCCAGCATTTT.

This clone was observed once. The V call is TRBV28, the J call TRBJ2-3; no definite D call. V was trimmed by 3 bases and J by 4 bases, leaving 11 bases between them. CDR3 size: 14 residues. The germline V gene has CDR1 MDHEN and CDR2 SYDVKM. The CDR3 is CASSFSRVSDTQYF. CDR3 in DNA: TGTGCCAGCAGTTTTAGTCGAGTTTCAGATACGCAGTATTTT. Together with reference TRBV28 and TRBJ2-3, the CDR3 gives the full variable domain: DVKVTQSSRYLVKRTGEKVFLECVQDMDHENMFWYRQDPGLGLRLIYFSYDVKMKEKGDIPEGYSVSREKKERFSLILESASTNQTSMYLCASSFSRVSDTQYFGPGTRLTVL.

The rearrangement links TRBV21-1 to TRBJ2-3; TRBD1, as called in the table, went unchecked against the DNA. TRBV21-1 is noted as a pseudogene. The CDR3 loop spans 20 amino acids. Here the CDR3 reads CASSTEHLSRRDRSTDTQYF. In DNA form, the CDR3 reads TGTGCCAGCAGCACCGAACACCTCTCTAGACGGGACAGAAGCACAGATACGCAGTATTTT.

The V and J genes are TRBV2 and TRBJ2-3; 10 positions agree with TRBD1. V dropped 5 bases and J dropped 4; count of bases not matched to a gene: 6. Germline CDR1 is SNHLY and CDR2 is FYNNEI. The CDR3 spans 15 residues. In DNA form, the CDR3 reads TGTGCCAGCAGTTTTGGACAGGGGGGGGCAGATACGCAGTATTTT. Translating gives CASSFGQGGADTQYF.

The chain recombines TRBV12-3 or TRBV12-4 with TRBJ1-2, with TRBD1 identical over 9 bases. This CDR3 has 13 residues. V was pared by 6 bases and J by 8 bases, with 7 bases of the junction left unmatched. The CDR3 loop reads CASSPGQGRGYTF. The CDR3 nucleotides read TGTGCCAGCAGCCCGGGACAGGGTCGAGGCTACACCTTC.

The V call is TRBV27, the J call TRBJ1-6; no clear D. Germline V gives CDR1 MNHEY, CDR2 SMNVEV (reference sequence). CDR3 length: 14 amino acids. V lost 5 bases and J 6 bases, leaving 11 bases between the germline ends. CDR3 DNA sequence: TGTGCCAGCAGTACGCGGGGTCCTAATTCACCCCTCCACTTT. Protein product: CASSTRGPNSPLHF.

The chain joins TRBV5-6 to TRBJ1-5, with D uncertain. V dropped 0 bases and J dropped 5 bases, with 9 bases sitting between them. The germline gives CDR1 SGHDT, CDR2 YYEEEE. This CDR3 is built from 14 residues. The CDR3 sequence is CASSLEGGDQPQHF. Here the CDR3 DNA reads TGTGCCAGCAGCTTGGAGGGAGGTGATCAGCCCCAGCATTTT.

The chain is built from TRBV5-6 and TRBJ2-5, with TRBD2 identical over 7 bases. The germline CDR1 and CDR2 sequences are SGHDT and YYEEEE. The CDR3 has 17 amino acids. V gave up 0 bases and J gave up 4 bases; unmatched junction bases: 12. The CDR3 sequence is CASSLEGMGLLRETQYF. For the CDR3, the DNA is TGTGCCAGCAGCTTGGAAGGCATGGGACTACTACGAGAGACCCAGTACTTC.

This sequence joins TRBV5-8 and TRBJ1-5; tentative D call: TRBD1 (5 bases). The length of the CDR3 is 12 residues. V was cut by 3 bases and J by 10 bases, with 11 bases left in between. Per the germline V gene, CDR1 is SGHTS and CDR2 is YDEGEE. CDR3 protein: CASSSSREPQHF. The CDR3 DNA reads TGTGCCAGCAGCTCCTCCAGGGAACCCCAGCATTTT. The full variable domain, rest sourced from reference TRBV5-8 and TRBJ1-5, is EAGVTQSPTHLIKTRGQQATLRCSPISGHTSVYWYQQALGLGLQFLLWYDEGEERNRGNFPPRFSGRQFPNYSSELNVNALELEDSALYLCASSSSREPQHFGDGTRLSIL.

The chain uses TRBV9 and TRBJ1-5; 9 nucleotides line up with TRBD1. The V segment lost 0 bases and the J segment 4 bases; nucleotides outside the gene matches: 2. The CDR3 extends over 15 amino acids. Germline V lookup: CDR1 SGDLS, CDR2 YYNGEE. For the CDR3, the DNA is TGTGCCAGCAGCGTAGAGGGGACAGGGAATCAGCCCCAGCATTTT. Translating it yields CASSVEGTGNQPQHF.

The chain combines TRBV6-4 with TRBJ2-1; D not certain. The V end lost 4 bases, the J end lost 4 bases, and 14 bases lay between the germline ends. This CDR3 has 15 amino acids. The germline V gene encodes CDR1 MRHNA and CDR2 SNTAGT. The CDR3: CASSVAFGAYNEQFF. The DNA of the CDR3 is TGTGCCAGCAGTGTTGCTTTCGGAGCGTACAATGAGCAGTTCTTC.

The chain has TRBV24-1 and TRBJ2-1, with TRBD2 identical over 7 bases. The length of the CDR3 is 15 residues. Germline values: CDR1 KGHDR, CDR2 SFDVKD. V trimming: 5 bases; J trimming: 8 bases; junction bases outside the gene matches: 11. CDR3 loop: CATSVRGGSLDEQFF. The CDR3 DNA follows: TGTGCCACCAGTGTGCGTGGCGGGAGCTTGGATGAGCAGTTCTTC.

The V gene is TRBV19, the J gene TRBJ2-7, with 7 bases identical to TRBD2. Germline V lookup: CDR1 LNHDA, CDR2 SQIVND (reference sequence). This CDR3 has 13 amino acids. J gave up 0 bases and V 7 bases, and 3 bases lay outside the gene matches. The CDR3 loop reads CASIGGNSYEQYF. The CDR3 DNA is TGTGCCAGTATCGGGGGGAACTCCTACGAGCAGTACTTC. Supplemented by reference TRBV19 and TRBJ2-7, the full variable domain reads DGGITQSPKYLFRKEGQNVTLSCEQNLNHDAMYWYRQDPGQGLRLIYYSQIVNDFQKGDIAEGYSVSREKKESFPLTVTSAQKNPTAFYLCASIGGNSYEQYFGPGTRLTVT.